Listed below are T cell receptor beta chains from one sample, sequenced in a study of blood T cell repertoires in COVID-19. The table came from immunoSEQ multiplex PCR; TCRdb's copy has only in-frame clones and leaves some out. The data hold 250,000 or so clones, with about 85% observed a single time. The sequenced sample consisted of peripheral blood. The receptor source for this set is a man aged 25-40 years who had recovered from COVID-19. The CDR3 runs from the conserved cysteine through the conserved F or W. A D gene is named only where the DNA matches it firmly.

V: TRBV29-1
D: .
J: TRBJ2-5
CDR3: CSVAGQLEETQYF
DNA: TGCAGCGTTGCAGGTCAGCTGGAAGAGACCCAGTACTTC

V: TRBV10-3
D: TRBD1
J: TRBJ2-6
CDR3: CAISAGQGVSGANVLTF
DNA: TGTGCCATCAGCGCGGGACAGGGGGTCTCTGGGGCCAACGTCCTGACTTTC

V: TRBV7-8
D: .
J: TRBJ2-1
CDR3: CASSLAISSYNEQFF
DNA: TGTGCCAGCAGCTTAGCGATCAGCTCCTACAATGAGCAGTTCTTC

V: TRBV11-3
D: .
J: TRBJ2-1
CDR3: CASSLGTASYNEQFF
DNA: TGTGCCAGCAGCTTAGGGACAGCCTCCTACAATGAGCAGTTCTTC

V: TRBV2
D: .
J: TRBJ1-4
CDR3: CASRPFGFNEKLFF
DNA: TGTGCCAGCAGGCCTTTCGGGTTTAATGAAAAACTGTTTTTT

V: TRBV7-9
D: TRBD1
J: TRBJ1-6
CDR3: CASSDGQGGSYNSPLHF
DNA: TGTGCCAGCAGCGACGGACAGGGTGGATCCTATAATTCACCCCTCCACTTT

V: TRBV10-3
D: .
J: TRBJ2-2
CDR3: CAINPGISTGELFF
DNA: TGTGCCATCAACCCGGGGATAAGCACCGGGGAGCTGTTTTTT

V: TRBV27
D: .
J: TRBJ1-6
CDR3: CASSLLRGPTGGSSPLHF
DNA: TGTGCCAGCAGTTTACTTCGGGGTCCTACCGGTGGTAGTTCACCCCTCCACTTT

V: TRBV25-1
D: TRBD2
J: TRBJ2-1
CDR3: CASSDLDGGGYNEQFF
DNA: TGTGCCAGCAGTGATCTCGACGGGGGGGGATACAATGAGCAGTTCTTC

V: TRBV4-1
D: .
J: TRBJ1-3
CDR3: CASSQDRYREDGNTIYF
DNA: TGCGCCAGCAGCCAAGATCGGTACAGGGAAGACGGAAACACCATATATTTT